This TCR beta chain was identified in a study of cytomegalovirus exposure and HLA in healthy donors. On the study more broadly: Counted in an early data release were approximately 85 million unique TCRs from HLA-typed donors.

Trimming pared 1 base from V and 9 bases from J, leaving 10 bases between. The germline V gene encodes CDR1 SGHTA and CDR2 FQGNSA. The CDR3 extends over 13 amino acids. Though nominally healthy at sampling, donors likely had unrecorded immune exposures. The PCR employed 60 Vbeta primers together with 13 Jbeta primers. TCRdb's table, derived via immunoSEQ multiplex PCR, lists solely in-frame clones and lacks some. The sample gives around 58,000 clones, about 69% of which show up once; about a third is in the top ten. Study-level points and caveats: According to the study, 180 or so TCR beta chains were cytomegalovirus-associated. Confirmation was obtained in vitro that a few CMV-associated chains are specific for CMV antigens.

With respect to this clone: Its antigen is currently unknown.

The source of this sequence is a man aged 35 to 55 in good health and CMV-seropositive. Sequenced input: PBMCs. J is TRBJ1-5 and V is TRBV7-2; D possibly corresponds to TRBD1 (5 bases). DNA of the CDR3: TGTGCCAGCAGCTTAGTGGGGCCCGGGCCCCAGCATTTT. The encoded protein is CASSLVGPGPQHF.